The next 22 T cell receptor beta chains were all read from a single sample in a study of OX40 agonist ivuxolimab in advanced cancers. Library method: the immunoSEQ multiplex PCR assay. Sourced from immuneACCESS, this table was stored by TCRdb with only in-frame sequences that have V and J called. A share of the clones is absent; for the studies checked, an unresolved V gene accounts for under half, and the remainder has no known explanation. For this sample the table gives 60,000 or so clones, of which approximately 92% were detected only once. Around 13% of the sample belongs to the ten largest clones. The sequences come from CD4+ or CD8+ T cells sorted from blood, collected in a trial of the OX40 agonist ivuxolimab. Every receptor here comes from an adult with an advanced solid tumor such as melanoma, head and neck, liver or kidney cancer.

The CDR3 sequence: CASSLSGAYEQYF. The CDR3 coding sequence is TGTGCCAGCAGTTTGTCGGGGGCCTACGAGCAGTACTTC. J is TRBJ2-7 and V is TRBV27; possibly TRBD2 for D (6 bases). The CDR3 length is 13 residues. V gave up 3 bases and J gave up 2 bases, with 8 bases separating them. Germline-derived CDR1 and CDR2 are MNHEY and SMNVEV (reference sequence).

Here the CDR3 DNA reads TGTGCCAGCAGTTACTCGACTAGCGGGCGGGAGCAGTACTTC. Its translation: CASSYSTSGREQYF. The chain is built from TRBV6-5 and TRBJ2-7; 10 bases match TRBD2. The CDR3 length is 14 residues. From germline, CDR1 is MNHEY and CDR2 SVGAGI. Trimming at V came to 0 bases and at J to 7 bases, leaving 3 bases not matched to a gene.

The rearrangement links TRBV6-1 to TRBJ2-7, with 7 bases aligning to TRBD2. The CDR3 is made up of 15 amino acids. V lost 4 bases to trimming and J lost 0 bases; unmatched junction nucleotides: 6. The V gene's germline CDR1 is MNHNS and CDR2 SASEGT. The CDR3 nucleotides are TGTGCCAGCAGTGGGAGCGGGACGGGCTCCTACGAGCAGTACTTC. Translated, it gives CASSGSGTGSYEQYF.

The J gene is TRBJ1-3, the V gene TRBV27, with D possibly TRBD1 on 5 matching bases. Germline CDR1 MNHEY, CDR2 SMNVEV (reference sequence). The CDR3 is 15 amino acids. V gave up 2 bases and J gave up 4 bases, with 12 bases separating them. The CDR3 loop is CASSLGGTGGNTIYF. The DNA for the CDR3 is TGTGCCAGCAGTTTAGGGGGGACGGGAGGAAACACCATATATTTT.

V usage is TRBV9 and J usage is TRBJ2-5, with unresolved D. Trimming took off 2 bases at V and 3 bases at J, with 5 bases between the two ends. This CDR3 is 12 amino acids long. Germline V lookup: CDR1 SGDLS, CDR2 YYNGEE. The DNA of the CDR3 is TGTGCCAGCAGCGTTGAGGAAGAGACCCAGTACTTC. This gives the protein CASSVEEETQYF. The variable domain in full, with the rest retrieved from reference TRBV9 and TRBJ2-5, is DSGVTQTPKHLITATGQRVTLRCSPRSGDLSVYWYQQSLDQGLQFLIQYYNGEERAKGNILERFSAQQFPDLHSELNLSSLELGDSALYFCASSVEEETQYFGPGTRLLVL.

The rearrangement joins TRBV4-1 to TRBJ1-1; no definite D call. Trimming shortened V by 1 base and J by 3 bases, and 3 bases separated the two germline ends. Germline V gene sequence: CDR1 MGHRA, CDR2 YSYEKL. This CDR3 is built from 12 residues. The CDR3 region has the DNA TGCGCCAGCAGCCAAGTGGACACTGAAGCTTTCTTT. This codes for CASSQVDTEAFF.

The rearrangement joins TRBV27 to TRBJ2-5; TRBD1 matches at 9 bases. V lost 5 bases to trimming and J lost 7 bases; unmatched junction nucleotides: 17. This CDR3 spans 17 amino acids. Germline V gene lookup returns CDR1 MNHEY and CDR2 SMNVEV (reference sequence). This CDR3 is CASSPNHGQGRVGTQYF. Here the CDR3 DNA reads TGTGCCAGCAGTCCCAACCACGGACAGGGGAGAGTCGGGACCCAGTACTTC.

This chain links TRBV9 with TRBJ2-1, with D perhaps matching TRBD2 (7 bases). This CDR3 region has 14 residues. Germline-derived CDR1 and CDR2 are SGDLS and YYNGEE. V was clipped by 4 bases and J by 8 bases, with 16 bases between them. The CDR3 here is CASSRRGGSDEQFF. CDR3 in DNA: TGTGCCAGCAGCCGTAGGGGGGGTTCGGATGAGCAGTTCTTC.

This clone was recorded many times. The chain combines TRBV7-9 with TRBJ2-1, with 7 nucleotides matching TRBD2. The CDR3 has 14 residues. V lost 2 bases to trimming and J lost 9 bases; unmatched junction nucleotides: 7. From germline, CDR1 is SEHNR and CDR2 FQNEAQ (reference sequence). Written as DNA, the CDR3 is TGTGCCAGCAGCTTAAGCCGCGGGGAGGGTGAGCAGTTCTTC. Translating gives CASSLSRGEGEQFF.

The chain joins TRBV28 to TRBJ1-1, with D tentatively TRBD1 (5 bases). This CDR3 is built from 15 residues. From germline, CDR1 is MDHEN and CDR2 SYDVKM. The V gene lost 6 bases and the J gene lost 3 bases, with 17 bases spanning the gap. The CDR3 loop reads CASSPRGGGYTEAFF. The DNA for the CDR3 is TGTGCCAGCAGCCCCCGTGGGGGGGGGTACACTGAAGCTTTCTTT.

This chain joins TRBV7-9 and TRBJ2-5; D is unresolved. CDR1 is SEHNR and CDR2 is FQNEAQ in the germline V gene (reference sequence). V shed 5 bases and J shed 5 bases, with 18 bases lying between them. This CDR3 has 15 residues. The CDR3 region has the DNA TGTGCCAGCAGCACCAAAGGACGGCCCGGGGAGACCCAGTACTTC. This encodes CASSTKGRPGETQYF.

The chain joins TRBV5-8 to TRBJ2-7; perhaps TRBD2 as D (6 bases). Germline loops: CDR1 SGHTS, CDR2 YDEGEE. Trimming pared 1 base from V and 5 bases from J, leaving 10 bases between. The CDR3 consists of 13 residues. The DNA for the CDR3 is TGTGCCAGCAGCTTGTGGGGGGAGGACGAGCAGTACTTC. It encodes CASSLWGEDEQYF.

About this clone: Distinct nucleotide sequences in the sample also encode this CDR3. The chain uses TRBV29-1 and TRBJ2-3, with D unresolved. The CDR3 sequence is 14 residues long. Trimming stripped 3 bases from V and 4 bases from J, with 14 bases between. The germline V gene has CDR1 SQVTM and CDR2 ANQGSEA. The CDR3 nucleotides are TGCAGCGTTGACTCGAGAAAACTGGCAGATACGCAGTATTTT. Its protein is CSVDSRKLADTQYF.

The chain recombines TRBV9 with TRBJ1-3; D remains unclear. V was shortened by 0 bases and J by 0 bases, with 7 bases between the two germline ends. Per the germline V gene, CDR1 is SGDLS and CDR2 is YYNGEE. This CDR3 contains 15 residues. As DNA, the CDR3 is TGTGCCAGCAGCGTAGGACCGAACTCTGGAAACACCATATATTTT. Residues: CASSVGPNSGNTIYF.

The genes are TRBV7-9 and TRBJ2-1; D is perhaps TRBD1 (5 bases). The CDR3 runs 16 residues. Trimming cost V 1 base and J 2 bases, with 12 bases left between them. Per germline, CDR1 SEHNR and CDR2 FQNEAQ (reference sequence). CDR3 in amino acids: CASSLVVRATYNEQFF. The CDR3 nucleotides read TGTGCCAGCAGCTTAGTCGTCAGGGCCACCTACAATGAGCAGTTCTTC.

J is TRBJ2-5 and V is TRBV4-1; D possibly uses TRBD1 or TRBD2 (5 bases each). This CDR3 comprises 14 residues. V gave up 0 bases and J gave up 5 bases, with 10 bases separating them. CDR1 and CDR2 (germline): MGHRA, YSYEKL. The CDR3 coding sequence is TGCGCCAGCAGCCAAGATCCGGGGACGGAGACCCAGTACTTC. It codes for CASSQDPGTETQYF.

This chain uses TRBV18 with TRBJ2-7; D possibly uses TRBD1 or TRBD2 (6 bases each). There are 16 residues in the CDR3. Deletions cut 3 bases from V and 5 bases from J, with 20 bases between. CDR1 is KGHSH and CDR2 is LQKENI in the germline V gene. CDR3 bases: TGTGCCAGCTCACCTAGGGGGGAAATATCGCCCCACGAGCAGTACTTC. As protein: CASSPRGEISPHEQYF.

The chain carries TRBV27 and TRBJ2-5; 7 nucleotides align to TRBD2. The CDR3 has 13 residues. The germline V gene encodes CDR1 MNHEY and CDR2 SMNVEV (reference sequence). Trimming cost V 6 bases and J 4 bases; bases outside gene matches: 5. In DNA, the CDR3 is TGTGCCAGCAGAATGGGGGGGAGAGAGACCCAGTACTTC. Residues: CASRMGGRETQYF.

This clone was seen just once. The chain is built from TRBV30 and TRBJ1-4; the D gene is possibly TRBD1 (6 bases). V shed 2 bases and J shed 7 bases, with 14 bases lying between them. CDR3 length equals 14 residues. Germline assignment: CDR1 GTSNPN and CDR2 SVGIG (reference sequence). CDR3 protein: CAWSRQERGEKLFF. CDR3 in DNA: TGTGCCTGGAGTCGACAGGAGAGGGGTGAAAAACTGTTTTTT.

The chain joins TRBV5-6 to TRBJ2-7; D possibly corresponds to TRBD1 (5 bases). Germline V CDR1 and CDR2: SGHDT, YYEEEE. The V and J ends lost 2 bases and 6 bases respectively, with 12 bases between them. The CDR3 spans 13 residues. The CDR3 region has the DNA TGTGCCAGCAGCTTCGGAAGGGGAAGCGAGCAGTACTTC. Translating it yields CASSFGRGSEQYF.

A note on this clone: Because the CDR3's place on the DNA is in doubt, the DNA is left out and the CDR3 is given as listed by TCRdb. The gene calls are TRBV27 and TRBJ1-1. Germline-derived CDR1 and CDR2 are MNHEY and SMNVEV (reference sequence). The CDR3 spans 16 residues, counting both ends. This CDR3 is CASSFLAGGGNTEAFF.

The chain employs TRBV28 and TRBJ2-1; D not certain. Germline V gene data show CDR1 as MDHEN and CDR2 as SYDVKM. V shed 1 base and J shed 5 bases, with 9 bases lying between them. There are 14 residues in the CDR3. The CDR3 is CASSLYTVHNEQFF. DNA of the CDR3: TGTGCCAGCAGTTTATACACGGTACACAATGAGCAGTTCTTC.